The sequence of this T cell receptor beta chain was determined in a study of CD8+CD57+ T cells in acquired aplastic anemia. Those patients picked for sequencing had displayed CD8+CD57+ cell expansion on flow cytometry. This clonotype was counted ten times or more. Genomic DNA templated the TCR beta VDJ and CDR3 profiling. One entry per CDR3 protein results from TCRdb running MiXCR on the reads. In the table there are 100,000 to 150,000 distinct CDR3 sequences, almost 40% of which are singletons. Sequencing input: sorted CD4+, CD8+, or CD8+CD57+ T cells (not recorded which) from PBMCs. The TCR was taken from a human donor with aplastic anemia.

CDR3 loop: CSASMRFSTDTQYF. The CDR3 nucleotides read TGCAGTGCTAGTATGAGGTTTAGCACAGATACGCAGTATTTT. The gene calls are TRBV20-1 and TRBJ2-3; D is undetermined. V dropped 3 bases and J dropped 0 bases, with 10 bases sitting between them. The germline V gene encodes CDR1 DFQATT and CDR2 SNEGSKA (reference sequence). The CDR3 has 14 amino acids.